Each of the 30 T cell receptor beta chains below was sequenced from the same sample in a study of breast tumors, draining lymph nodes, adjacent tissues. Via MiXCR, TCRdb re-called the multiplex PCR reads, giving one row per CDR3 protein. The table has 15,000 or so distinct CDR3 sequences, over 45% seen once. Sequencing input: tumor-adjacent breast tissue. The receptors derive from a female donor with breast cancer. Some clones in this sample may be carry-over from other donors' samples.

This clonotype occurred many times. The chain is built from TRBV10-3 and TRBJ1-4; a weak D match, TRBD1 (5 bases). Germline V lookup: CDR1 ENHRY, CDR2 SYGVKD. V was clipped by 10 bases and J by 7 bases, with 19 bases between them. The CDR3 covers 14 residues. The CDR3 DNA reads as TGTGCCACCAACGGAGGGCAGGGCGGTGAAAAACTGTTTTTT. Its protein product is CATNGGQGGEKLFF.

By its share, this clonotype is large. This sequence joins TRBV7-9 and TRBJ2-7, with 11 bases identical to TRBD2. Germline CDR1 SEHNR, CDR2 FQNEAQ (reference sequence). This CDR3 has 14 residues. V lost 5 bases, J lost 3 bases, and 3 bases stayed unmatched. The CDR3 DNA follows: TGTGCCAGCAGCGAAGGACTAGCGGGCTACGAGCAGTACTTC. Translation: CASSEGLAGYEQYF.

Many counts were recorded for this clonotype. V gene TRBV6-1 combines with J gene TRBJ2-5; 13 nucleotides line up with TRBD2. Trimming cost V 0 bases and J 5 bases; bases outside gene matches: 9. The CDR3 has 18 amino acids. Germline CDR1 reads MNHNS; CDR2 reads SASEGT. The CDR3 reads CASSEAEHRGLAGETQYF. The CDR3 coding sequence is TGTGCCAGCAGTGAAGCGGAACACAGGGGACTAGCGGGGGAGACCCAGTACTTC.

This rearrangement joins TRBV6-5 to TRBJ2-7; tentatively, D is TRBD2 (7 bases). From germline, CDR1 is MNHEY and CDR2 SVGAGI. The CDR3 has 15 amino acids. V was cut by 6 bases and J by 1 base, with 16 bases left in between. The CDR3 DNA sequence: TGTGCCAGCAGAGAGACTAGCAGGGGATCCTACGAGCAGTACTTC. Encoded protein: CASRETSRGSYEQYF.

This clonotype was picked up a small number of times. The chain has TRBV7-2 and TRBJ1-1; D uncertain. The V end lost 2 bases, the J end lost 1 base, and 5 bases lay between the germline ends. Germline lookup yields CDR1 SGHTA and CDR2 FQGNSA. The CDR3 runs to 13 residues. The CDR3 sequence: CASSLSKNTEAFF. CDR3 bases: TGTGCCAGCAGCTTAAGTAAGAACACTGAAGCTTTCTTT.

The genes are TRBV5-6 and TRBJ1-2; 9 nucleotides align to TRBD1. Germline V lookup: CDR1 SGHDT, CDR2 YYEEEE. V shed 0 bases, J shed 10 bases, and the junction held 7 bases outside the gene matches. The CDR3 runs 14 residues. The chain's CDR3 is CASSLGTGGDDYTF. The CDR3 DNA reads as TGTGCCAGCAGCTTGGGTACAGGGGGCGATGACTACACCTTC.

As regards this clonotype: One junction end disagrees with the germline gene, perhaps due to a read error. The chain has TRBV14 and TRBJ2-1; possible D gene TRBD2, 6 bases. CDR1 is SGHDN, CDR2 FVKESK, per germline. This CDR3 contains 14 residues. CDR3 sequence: CASRIAEEVNEQSF. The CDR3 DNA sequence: TGTGCCAGCAGGATAGCGGAGGAGGTCAATGAGCAGTCCTTC.

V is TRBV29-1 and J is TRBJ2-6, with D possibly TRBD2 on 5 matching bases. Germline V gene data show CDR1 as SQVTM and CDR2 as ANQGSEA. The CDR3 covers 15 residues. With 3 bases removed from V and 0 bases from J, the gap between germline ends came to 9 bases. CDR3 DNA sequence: TGCAGCGTTGAGATACGGGGCTCTGGGGCCAACGTCCTGACTTTC. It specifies CSVEIRGSGANVLTF.

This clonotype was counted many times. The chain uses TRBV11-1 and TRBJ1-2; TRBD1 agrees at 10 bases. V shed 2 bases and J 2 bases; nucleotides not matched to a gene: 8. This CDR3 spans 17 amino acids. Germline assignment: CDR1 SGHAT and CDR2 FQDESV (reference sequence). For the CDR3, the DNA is TGTGCCAGCAGCTTATCTGGGACAGGGGACCTAAACTATGGCTACACCTTC. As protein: CASSLSGTGDLNYGYTF.

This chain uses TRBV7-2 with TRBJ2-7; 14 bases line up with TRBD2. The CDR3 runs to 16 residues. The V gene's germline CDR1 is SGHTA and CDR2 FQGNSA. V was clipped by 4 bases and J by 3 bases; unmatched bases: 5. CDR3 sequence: CASSSQTSGGVYEQYF. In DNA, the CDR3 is TGTGCCAGCAGCTCACAGACTAGCGGGGGGGTCTACGAGCAGTACTTC.

This chain's CDR3 is CASRGAGGYEQYF. The CDR3 DNA reads as TGTGCCAGCAGAGGGGCAGGGGGATACGAGCAGTACTTC. The rearrangement joins TRBV6-1 to TRBJ2-7; TRBD1 agrees at 7 bases. Germline CDR1 reads MNHNS; CDR2 reads SASEGT. CDR3 size: 13 residues. Trimming removed 6 bases from V and 4 bases from J; junction bases left unmatched: 6.

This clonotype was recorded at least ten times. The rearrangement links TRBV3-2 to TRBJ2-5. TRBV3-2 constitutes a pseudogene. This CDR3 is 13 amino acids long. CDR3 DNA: TGTGCCAGCAGCCAAGATCGATGGGAGACCCAGTACTTC. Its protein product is CASSQDRWETQYF.

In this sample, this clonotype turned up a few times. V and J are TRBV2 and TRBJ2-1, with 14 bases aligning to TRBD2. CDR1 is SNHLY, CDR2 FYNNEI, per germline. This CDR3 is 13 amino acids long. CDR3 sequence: CAMWTSGRNEQFF. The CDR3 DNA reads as TGTGCTATGTGGACTAGCGGGAGGAATGAGCAGTTCTTC.

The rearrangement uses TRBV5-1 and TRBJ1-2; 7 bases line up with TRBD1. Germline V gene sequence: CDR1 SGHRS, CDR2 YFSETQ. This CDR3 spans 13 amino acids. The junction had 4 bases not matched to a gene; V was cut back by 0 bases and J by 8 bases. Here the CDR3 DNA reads TGCGCCAGCAGCTTGGAACAGGGGAAAGGCTACACCTTC. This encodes CASSLEQGKGYTF.

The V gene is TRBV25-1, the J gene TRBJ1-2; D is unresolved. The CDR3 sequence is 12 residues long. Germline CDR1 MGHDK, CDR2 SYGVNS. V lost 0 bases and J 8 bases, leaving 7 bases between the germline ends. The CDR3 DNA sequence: TGTGCCAGCAGTGAATATATGGAGGGCTACACCTTC. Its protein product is CASSEYMEGYTF.

The CDR3 DNA reads TGTGCCAGCAGCTCAGACAGGGGGCCGAATGGCTACACCTTC. This gives the protein CASSSDRGPNGYTF. The chain has TRBV5-6 and TRBJ1-2; 10 bases fit TRBD1. CDR1 is SGHDT and CDR2 is YYEEEE in the germline V gene. The ends lost 3 bases at V and 6 bases at J; junction bases unmatched: 5. The CDR3 consists of 14 residues.

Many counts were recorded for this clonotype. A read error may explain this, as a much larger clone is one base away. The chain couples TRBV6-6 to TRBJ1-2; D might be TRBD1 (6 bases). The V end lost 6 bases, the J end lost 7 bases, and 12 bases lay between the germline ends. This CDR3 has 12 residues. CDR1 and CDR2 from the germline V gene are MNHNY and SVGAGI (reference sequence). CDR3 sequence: CASRQGGGGYTF. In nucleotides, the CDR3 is TGTGCCAGCAGACAGGGTGGGGGTGGCTACACCTTC.

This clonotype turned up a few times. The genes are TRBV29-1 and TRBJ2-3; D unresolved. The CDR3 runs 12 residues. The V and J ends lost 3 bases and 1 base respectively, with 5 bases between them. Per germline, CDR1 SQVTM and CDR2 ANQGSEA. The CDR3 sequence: CSVDDGTDTQYF. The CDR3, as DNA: TGCAGCGTTGATGACGGCACAGATACGCAGTATTTT.

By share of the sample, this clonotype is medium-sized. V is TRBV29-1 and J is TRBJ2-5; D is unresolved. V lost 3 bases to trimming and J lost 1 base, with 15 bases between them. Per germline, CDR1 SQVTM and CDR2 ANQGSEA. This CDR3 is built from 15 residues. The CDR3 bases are TGCAGCGTTGAGGGTCTACAAGAGAGCCAAGAGACCCAGTACTTC. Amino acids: CSVEGLQESQETQYF.

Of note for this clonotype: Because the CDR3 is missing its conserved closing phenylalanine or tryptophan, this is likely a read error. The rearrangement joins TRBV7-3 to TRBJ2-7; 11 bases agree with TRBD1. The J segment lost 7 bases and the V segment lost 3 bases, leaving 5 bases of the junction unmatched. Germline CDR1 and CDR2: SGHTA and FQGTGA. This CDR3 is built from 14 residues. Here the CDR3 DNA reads TGTGCCAGCAGCTTCGGACAGGGGGCGCGGGAGCAGTACCTC. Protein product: CASSFGQGAREQYL.

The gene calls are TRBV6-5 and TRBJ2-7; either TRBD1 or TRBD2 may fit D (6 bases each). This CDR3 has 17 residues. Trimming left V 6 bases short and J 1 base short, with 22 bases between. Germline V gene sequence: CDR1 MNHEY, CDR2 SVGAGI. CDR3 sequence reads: CASSKELGGFLSYEQYF. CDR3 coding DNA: TGTGCCAGCAGCAAAGAATTAGGGGGGTTTCTTTCCTACGAGCAGTACTTC.

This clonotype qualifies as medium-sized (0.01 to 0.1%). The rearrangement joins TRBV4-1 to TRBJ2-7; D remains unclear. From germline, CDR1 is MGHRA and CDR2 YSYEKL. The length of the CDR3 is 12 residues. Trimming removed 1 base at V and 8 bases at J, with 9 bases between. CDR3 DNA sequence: TGCGCCAGCAGCCAAGTATCCGCCAAGCAGTACTTC. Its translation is CASSQVSAKQYF.

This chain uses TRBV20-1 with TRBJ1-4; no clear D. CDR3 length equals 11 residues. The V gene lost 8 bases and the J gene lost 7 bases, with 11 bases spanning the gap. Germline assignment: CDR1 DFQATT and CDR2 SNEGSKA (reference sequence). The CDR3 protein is CSSRDGEKLFF. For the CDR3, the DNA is TGCAGTTCTCGCGACGGTGAAAAACTGTTTTTT.

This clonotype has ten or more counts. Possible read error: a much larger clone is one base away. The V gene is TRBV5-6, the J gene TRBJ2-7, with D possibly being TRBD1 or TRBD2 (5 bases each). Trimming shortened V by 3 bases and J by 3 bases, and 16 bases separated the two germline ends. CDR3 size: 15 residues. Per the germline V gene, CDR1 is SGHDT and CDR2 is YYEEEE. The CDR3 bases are TGTGCCAGCAGCTCGTTGGGACCGGGGAACTACGAGCAGTACTTC. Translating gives CASSSLGPGNYEQYF.

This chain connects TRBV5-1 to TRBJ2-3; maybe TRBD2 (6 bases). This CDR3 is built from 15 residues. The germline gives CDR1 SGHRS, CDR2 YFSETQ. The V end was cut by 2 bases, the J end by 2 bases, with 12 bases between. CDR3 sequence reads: CASSLGGAHTDTQYF. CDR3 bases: TGCGCCAGCAGCTTAGGCGGGGCCCACACAGATACGCAGTATTTT.

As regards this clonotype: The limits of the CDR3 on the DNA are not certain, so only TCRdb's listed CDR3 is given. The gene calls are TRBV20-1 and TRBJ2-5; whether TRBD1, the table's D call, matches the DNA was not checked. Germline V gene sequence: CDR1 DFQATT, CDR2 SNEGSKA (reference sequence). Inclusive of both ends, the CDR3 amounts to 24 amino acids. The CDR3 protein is CSASQGQLTNYGYTFGSGVRAQYF.

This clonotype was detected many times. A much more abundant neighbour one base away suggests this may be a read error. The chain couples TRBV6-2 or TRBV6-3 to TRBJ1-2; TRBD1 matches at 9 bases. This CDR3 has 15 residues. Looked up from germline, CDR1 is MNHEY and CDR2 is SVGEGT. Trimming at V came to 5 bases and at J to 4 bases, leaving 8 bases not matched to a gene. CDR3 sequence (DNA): TGTGCCAGCAGTCATGGAGGGACAGGGACCTATGGCTACACCTTC. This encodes CASSHGGTGTYGYTF.

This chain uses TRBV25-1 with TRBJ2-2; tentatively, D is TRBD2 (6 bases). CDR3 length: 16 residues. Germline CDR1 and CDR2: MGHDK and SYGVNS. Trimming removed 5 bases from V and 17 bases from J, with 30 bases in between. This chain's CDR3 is CASSPLGTRRPGEFFF. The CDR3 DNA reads TGTGCCAGCAGTCCCCTCGGGACCAGGAGACCGGGGGAGTTTTTTTTT.

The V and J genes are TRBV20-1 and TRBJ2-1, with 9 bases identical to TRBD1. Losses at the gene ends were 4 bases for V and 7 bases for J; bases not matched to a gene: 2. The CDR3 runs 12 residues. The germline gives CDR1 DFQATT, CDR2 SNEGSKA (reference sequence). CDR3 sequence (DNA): TGCAGTGCTATGACAGGGGGGAATGAGCAGTTCTTC. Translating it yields CSAMTGGNEQFF.

The CDR3 loop is CAISEIVGSTDTQYF. DNA for the CDR3: TGTGCCATCAGTGAAATAGTTGGGAGCACAGATACGCAGTATTTT. This sequence joins TRBV10-3 and TRBJ2-3; no firm D call. Trimming cost V 3 bases and J 0 bases, with 10 bases left between them. Germline V gene data show CDR1 as ENHRY and CDR2 as SYGVKD. This CDR3 is 15 amino acids long.